The present entry profiles one TCR beta chain with its context. Its antigen remains unidentified. Base quality data are lacking; no much larger clone is found one base away. Without any cell sorting, total RNA and DNA were extracted together from 20-30 mg of bulk tissue using the AllPrep DNA/RNA mini kit. Between late 2015 and March 2016, about 5 patients in China with histopathologically diagnosed primary liver carcinoma had surgical resection. At the time of sampling, the patients were treatment-naive and had chronic HBV infection. Five spatially separated regions were sampled per tumor: superior, inferior, left-lateral and right-lateral poles, plus the tumor centre. More than 75% viable tumor cells were found by histology in every tumor sample. Fresh tumor and adjacent tissue pieces were bisected; one half was stored in RNAlater at -80°C, the other sent for histology. This sample is part of a study of tumor-infiltrating lymphocytes in primary liver carcinoma (dated by TCRdb to about 2017). Background for the entire study: Hepatocellular carcinoma (four) or combined HCC and intrahepatic cholangiocarcinoma (one) was present in the five patients, who were three men and two women aged 30 to 69 years. The five patients had tumors staged T1-T3 N0M0, with maximum diameters ranging from roughly 4 to 10 cm. Each sample produced about 3.65 to 7.5 million productive TCRbeta reads, and read depth showed no significant difference between tissue types. Across five regions of each liver tumor, along with adjacent normal tissue and blood, the study brought together TCRbeta repertoire sequencing, expression microarrays and whole-exome sequencing. A total of roughly 35 specimens from 5 patients underwent TCRbeta repertoire sequencing, comprising 25 or so tumor regions, 5 adjacent noncancerous liver tissues and 5 peripheral blood samples. To link TCRbeta repertoire diversity with the local molecular phenotype, the 25 tumor region samples were profiled using Agilent mRNA microarrays. Technical replicate repertoires showed high reproducibility, with mean shared-clone rates about 0.92 and correlation coefficients above 0.95.

Paper-wide results and their limitations: Compared with blood, tumors had a significantly larger share of the repertoire taken up by the top 250 clones (p = 0.039). Because sequencing covered only the TCR beta chain and unpaired alpha chains were not captured, true repertoire diversity is likely underestimated. Only about 7.5-25% of top clones were found in all five regions of a tumor, suggesting spatial heterogeneity of tumor-infiltrating T cells. Pairs of tumor regions showed greater repertoire overlap (mean roughly 36%) than tumor-adjacent pairs (about 17%) or tumor-blood pairs (roughly 14%), which is consistent with antigen-driven expansion. Only a few patients were included in the study, and the authors note that the findings should be validated in a larger study. Bulk unsorted samples precluded comparing CD4+ and CD8+ T cell repertoires.

The CDR3 starts with the cysteine, ends with the phenylalanine, and has 15 residues. Solely the CDR3 DNA is kept, with 45 bases framed from the first base. Trimming takes 4 bases from V and 8 bases from J, and the germline ends sit 20 bases apart. Looking up the germline V gene (reference sequence) yields CDR1 SGHKS and CDR2 YYEKEE. A constant-region primer and ProtoScript II reverse transcriptase were used to reverse-transcribe TCRbeta-specific cDNA from around 530 ng total RNA. Construction of the TCRbeta libraries relied on three nested rounds of multiplex PCR, following a slightly modified ARM-PCR procedure. Multiplex TRBV1-TRBV30 forward primers and a Cbeta reverse primer were used in the first two PCR rounds, each of which was run for approximately 9 cycles. Sample barcodes and Illumina adapters were added in a final 25-cycle PCR with Deep VentR polymerase. Before sequencing, amplicons of 200-500 bp were purified from gel using a QIAquick gel extraction kit. TCRbeta amplicons were sequenced on an Illumina HiSeq 2500 with 250-bp paired-end reads. In the authors' own workflow: Quality trimming of reads was performed with Trimmomatic v0.33, and paired reads were merged with FLASH v1.2.11 so that full CDR3 sequences could be recovered. V, D and J germline segments were assigned to the rearranged TCRbeta sequences using MiGEC v1.2.1b. Clonotype statistics and Shannon-Wiener diversity indices were calculated with VDJtools v1.0.0. Except for diversity analysis, only the 250 most abundant clonotypes of each sample were used in subsequent analyses to reduce sampling bias. Using fastp trimming at Q25 and MiXCR clonotype assembly, TCRdb reanalyzed the public sequencing data and kept in-frame beta chains. Duplicate CDR3 protein sequences are folded into a single record with the most common DNA and genes. Here the V and J calls rest on TCRdb's processing, not on the authors' analysis. The sample contains approximately 73,000 distinct CDR3 sequences, over 60% of them found a single time. Around 30% of the sample is held by the ten biggest clonotypes.

Sequencing was done on a sample of liver tumor tissue from sampling region 4. This specimen's cell subset or site label, interpreted: tumor region T4, right-lateral pole. Here the chain combines TRBV5-5 and TRBJ2-3, with TRBD2 as a weak D call on 5 bases. The TCR comes from a man aged 40-55 years with primary liver carcinoma and hepatitis B virus infection. The CDR3 amino acid sequence is: CASSPSGVSIGTQYF. The sequence in DNA is TGTGCCAGCAGCCCTTCCGGGGTGAGCATAGGTACGCAGTATTTT.